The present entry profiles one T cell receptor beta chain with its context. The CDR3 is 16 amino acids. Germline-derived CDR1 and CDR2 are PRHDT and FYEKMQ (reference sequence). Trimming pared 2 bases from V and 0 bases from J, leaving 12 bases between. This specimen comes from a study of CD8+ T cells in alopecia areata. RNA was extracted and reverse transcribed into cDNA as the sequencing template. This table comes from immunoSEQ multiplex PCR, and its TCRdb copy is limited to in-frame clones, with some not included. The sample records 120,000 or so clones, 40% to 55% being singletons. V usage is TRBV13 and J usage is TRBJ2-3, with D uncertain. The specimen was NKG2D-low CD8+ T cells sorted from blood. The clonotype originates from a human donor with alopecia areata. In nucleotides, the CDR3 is TGTGCCAGCAGCTTACTCGGACGCTCGAGCACAGATACGCAGTATTTT. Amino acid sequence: CASSLLGRSSTDTQYF. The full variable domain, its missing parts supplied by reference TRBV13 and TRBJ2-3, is AAGVIQSPRHLIKEKRETATLKCYPIPRHDTVYWYQQGPGQDPQFLISFYEKMQSDKGSIPDRFSAQQFSDYHSELNMSSLELGDSALYFCASSLLGRSSTDTQYFGPGTRLTVL.